The 6 T cell receptor beta chains reported below all come from one sample, sequenced in a study of OX40 agonist ivuxolimab in advanced cancers. The table came from immunoSEQ multiplex PCR; TCRdb's copy has only in-frame clones and leaves some out. The table includes tens of thousands of clones, about nine tenths detected once. This specimen was CD4+ or CD8+ T cells sorted from blood, taken in a trial of the OX40 agonist ivuxolimab. The origin of the receptors is an adult with an advanced solid tumor such as melanoma, head and neck, liver or kidney cancer.

This chain uses TRBV28 with TRBJ1-5; D remains unclear. CDR3 length equals 15 residues. CDR1 is MDHEN and CDR2 is SYDVKM in the germline V gene. The V gene lost 3 bases and the J gene lost 0 bases, with 9 bases spanning the gap. CDR3 DNA sequence: TGTGCCAGCAGTTTGCCCGAATATAGCAATCAGCCCCAGCATTTT. It specifies CASSLPEYSNQPQHF.

The gene calls are TRBV4-1 and TRBJ1-3; weak D call: TRBD1 (5 bases). Between the trimmed V and J ends, which lost 3 bases and 2 bases, there was a span of 14 bases. The CDR3 extends over 16 amino acids. Germline V gives CDR1 MGHRA, CDR2 YSYEKL. In DNA, the CDR3 is TGCGCCAGCAGCCAGGAGTGGGGGAACGCTGGAAACACCATATATTTT. Protein sequence: CASSQEWGNAGNTIYF.

The gene calls are TRBV11-3 and TRBJ2-7, with D possibly being TRBD2 (6 bases). Trimming took off 6 bases at V and 3 bases at J, with 15 bases between the two ends. CDR1 is SGHNT, CDR2 YENEEA, per germline. The CDR3 totals 14 residues. As DNA, the CDR3 is TGTGCCAGCAGGGCAACCGGGACTCACTACGAGCAGTACTTC. It translates to CASRATGTHYEQYF.

The gene calls are TRBV27 and TRBJ1-2, with D perhaps TRBD1 (5 bases). Between the trimmed V and J ends, which lost 3 bases and 8 bases, there was a span of 16 bases. This CDR3 is built from 14 residues. Germline V CDR1 and CDR2: MNHEY, SMNVEV (reference sequence). The CDR3 nucleotides read TGTGCCAGCAGTTTCGGTACGGGGGGATTAGGCTACACCTTC. It specifies CASSFGTGGLGYTF.

This clone was detected a few times. The rearrangement uses TRBV5-1 and TRBJ2-3; 11 bases align to TRBD1. Germline CDR1 reads SGHRS; CDR2 reads YFSETQ. V lost 0 bases to trimming and J lost 4 bases; unmatched junction nucleotides: 10. This CDR3 has 18 amino acids. The CDR3 DNA reads as TGCGCCAGCAGCTTGGAGGGACAGGGGGTTGTTCGCGCAGATACGCAGTATTTT. This sequence encodes CASSLEGQGVVRADTQYF.

This chain links TRBV7-8 with TRBJ2-7; D is uncertain. The ends were cut back, 8 bases at V and 3 bases at J, with 11 bases in the middle. CDR3 length equals 12 residues. Germline CDR1 SGHVS, CDR2 FQNEAQ. This CDR3 reads CASVGFGYEQYF. The CDR3 bases are TGTGCCAGCGTGGGTTTTGGCTACGAGCAGTACTTC.